This T cell receptor (beta chain) was observed in a study of Ad26.COV2.S vaccination and SARS-CoV-2 variants. Points on this clone: As yet, its antigen is unknown.

Looked up from germline, CDR1 is LGHDT and CDR2 is YNNKEL (reference sequence). The V and J ends lost 0 bases and 5 bases respectively, with 10 bases between them. The CDR3 extends over 14 amino acids. Broader study findings: Participants given vaccine showed non-spike TCR breadth similar to that of placebo recipients. Post-vaccination breadth of spike-specific CD8+ and CD4+ T cell responses was reportedly substantial. Quantification of TCR breadth and depth may have yielded underestimates of total T cell responses. Recipients given vaccine exceeded placebo recipients in spike-specific TCR breadth.

Clones were read by immunoSEQ multiplex PCR, and TCRdb kept only the in-frame ones, dropping some. The sample includes about 140,000 clones, about nine tenths seen only once; the top ten take 5%. The sequence came from a human donor who had recovered from COVID-19. The rearrangement uses TRBV3-1 (or the pseudogene TRBV3-2) and TRBJ1-2; no firm D call. The sample consisted of peripheral blood, taken after recovery from COVID-19. This CDR3 is CASSQDSTYYGYTF. The CDR3 DNA sequence: TGTGCCAGCAGCCAAGACTCGACTTATTATGGCTACACCTTC.